These 8 T cell receptor beta chains share one sample of origin, sequenced in a study of beta chain features in type 1 diabetes. What was sequenced were expressed TCRB transcripts, since all of the isolated RNA had been reverse transcribed. Sequencing used immunoSEQ multiplex PCR; TCRdb keeps in-frame clones, though not all of them. The table has 300,000 to 400,000 clones, 11% seen once; the top ten hold more than 0.015%. Sequencing was carried out using naive CD4+ T cells from blood. The source of these receptors is a woman in her thirties in good health.

The chain combines TRBV21-1 with TRBJ1-1; TRBD1 is taken as the D call from the table, unchecked against the DNA. TRBV21-1 is recorded as a pseudogene. This CDR3 has 15 residues. The CDR3, as DNA: TGTGCCAGGACCGGACAGGGAGAGGGGAACACTGAAGCTTTCTTT. Amino acid sequence: CARTGQGEGNTEAFF.

The chain links TRBV9 to TRBJ2-2, with 8 bases lining up with TRBD2. With 0 bases clipped from V and 5 bases from J, the junction kept 3 bases outside the gene matches. The germline V gene has CDR1 SGDLS and CDR2 YYNGEE. The CDR3 extends over 15 amino acids. The CDR3 DNA sequence: TGTGCCAGCAGCGTAGCCGGGAGGGTGACCGGGGAGCTGTTTTTT. Residues: CASSVAGRVTGELFF.

This clone turned up a few times. V and J are TRBV29-1 and TRBJ2-1; D ambiguous. Looked up from germline, CDR1 is SQVTM and CDR2 is ANQGSEA. V lost 3 bases and J 4 bases, leaving 10 bases between the germline ends. This CDR3 has 13 amino acids. In DNA form, the CDR3 reads TGCAGCGTTGAGGCAGTGGTATACAATGAGCAGTTCTTC. This codes for CSVEAVVYNEQFF.

This sequence joins TRBV28 and TRBJ1-1; TRBD1 is a possible D gene (5 bases). Trimming cost V 5 bases and J 1 base, with 11 bases left between them. Germline V lookup: CDR1 MDHEN, CDR2 SYDVKM. The CDR3 consists of 14 residues. The CDR3 DNA sequence: TGTGCCAGCAGTCGCCGGGGGGGGAACACTGAAGCTTTCTTT. It is translated as CASSRRGGNTEAFF.

This clone was seen a few times. The rearrangement links TRBV7-2 to TRBJ2-7; 7 bases line up with TRBD2. The CDR3 sequence is 14 residues long. Germline CDR1 reads SGHTA; CDR2 reads FQGNSA. V shed 3 bases, J shed 0 bases, and the junction held 2 bases outside the gene matches. CDR3 sequence reads: CASSFGGSSYEQYF. CDR3 nucleotide sequence: TGTGCCAGCAGCTTCGGCGGGAGCTCCTACGAGCAGTACTTC.

The V gene is TRBV7-8, the J gene TRBJ2-7; 12 positions agree with TRBD2. J gave up 0 bases and V 3 bases, and 3 bases lay outside the gene matches. This CDR3 region has 16 residues. CDR1 SGHVS and CDR2 FQNEAQ come from the germline V gene. The CDR3: CASSLRLAGVSYEQYF. CDR3 DNA sequence: TGTGCCAGCAGCTTGAGACTAGCGGGAGTCTCCTACGAGCAGTACTTC.

Only a few counts were recorded for this clone. V is TRBV7-9 and J is TRBJ2-1; 11 nucleotides match TRBD2. The CDR3 has 19 amino acids. The germline CDR1 and CDR2 sequences are SEHNR and FQNEAQ (reference sequence). V lost 0 bases, J lost 1 base, and 8 bases stayed unmatched. The CDR3 bases are TGTGCCAGCAGCTTAGCGCTGACTAGCGGGACCGCGTCCTACAATGAGCAGTTCTTC. Protein product: CASSLALTSGTASYNEQFF. The full variable domain, completed using reference TRBV7-9 and TRBJ2-1, is DTGVSQNPRHKITKRGQNVTFRCDPISEHNRLYWYRQTLGQGPEFLTYFQNEAQLEKSRLLSDRFSAERPKGSFSTLEIQRTEQGDSAMYLCASSLALTSGTASYNEQFFGPGTRLTVL.

The chain is built from TRBV23-1 and TRBJ1-5; 9 bases line up with TRBD1. TRBV23-1 has ORF status, its function being uncertain. The V segment lost 3 bases and the J segment 5 bases; nucleotides outside the gene matches: 11. The CDR3 totals 17 residues. CDR3 sequence (DNA): TGCGCCAGCAGTCATTTAAGAGACAGGGGGACCCATCAGCCCCAGCATTTT. This sequence encodes CASSHLRDRGTHQPQHF.